The 22 T cell receptor beta chains below were found in one sample sequenced in a study of human T cells and chemical hapten exposure. This sample's time point: patch test 3, about 24 weeks after DPC sensitization. Regarding treatment: therapeutic diphenylcyclopropenone sensitization with weekly scalp DPC. Via MiXCR, TCRdb re-called the RACE reads, giving one row per CDR3 protein. Of 99,000 or so distinct CDR3 sequences listed, 30% to 35% are singletons. Here the sequenced sample was whole blood, taken in connection with sensitization to the hapten diphenylcyclopropenone (DPC). All receptors come from a man in his forties with alopecia areata. Some clones in this sample may be carry-over from other donors' samples.

The chain combines TRBV9 with TRBJ2-2; D is undetermined. The CDR3 is made up of 15 amino acids. In germline, CDR1 is SGDLS, CDR2 YYNGEE. The ends were cut back, 1 base at V and 7 bases at J, with 14 bases in the middle. In DNA form, the CDR3 reads TGTGCCAGCAGCGTAACGGAGTTTAGCTTCGGGGAGCTGTTTTTT. It translates to CASSVTEFSFGELFF.

V is TRBV4-3 and J is TRBJ1-2; D uncertain. This CDR3 is built from 15 residues. Germline V lookup: CDR1 LGHNA, CDR2 YSLEER. V gave up 0 bases and J gave up 5 bases, with 13 bases separating them. The CDR3 DNA follows: TGCGCCAGCAGCCAAGACTTTGGACGTGTTTATGGCTACACCTTC. It yields the protein CASSQDFGRVYGYTF.

This chain connects TRBV6-2 or TRBV6-3 to TRBJ2-7, with D possibly being TRBD2 (6 bases). The CDR3 contains 14 residues. Germline-derived CDR1 and CDR2 are MNHEY and SVGEGT. V was pared by 5 bases and J by 8 bases, with 19 bases between. This CDR3 reads CASSNRDSRSQQYF. The CDR3 nucleotides are TGTGCCAGCAGTAACCGGGACTCCCGCAGTCAGCAGTACTTC.

This clonotype was seen a few times. The chain couples TRBV6-5 to TRBJ2-1, with D hard to call. V dropped 8 bases and J dropped 6 bases, with 14 bases sitting between them. Germline CDR1 reads MNHEY; CDR2 reads SVGAGI. This CDR3 is built from 13 residues. The CDR3 region is CASSPPLRNEQFF. CDR3 in DNA: TGTGCCAGCTCCCCTCCCCTACGCAATGAGCAGTTCTTC.

This chain uses TRBV27 with TRBJ2-2; either TRBD1 or TRBD2 may supply D (5 bases each). This CDR3 has 13 residues. Trimming pared 3 bases from V and 5 bases from J, leaving 7 bases between. CDR1 and CDR2 from the germline V gene are MNHEY and SMNVEV (reference sequence). CDR3 residues: CASSFGGTGELFF. The CDR3 nucleotides are TGTGCCAGCAGTTTTGGGGGAACCGGGGAGCTGTTTTTT.

This clonotype showed up just a few times. The chain combines TRBV6-5 with TRBJ2-5; D may be TRBD1 (5 bases). CDR1 MNHEY and CDR2 SVGAGI come from the germline V gene. The CDR3 length is 14 residues. V lost 6 bases and J 4 bases, leaving 15 bases between the germline ends. The CDR3: CASSRQLPGETQYF. In DNA form, the CDR3 reads TGTGCCAGCAGCAGACAGTTACCGGGAGAGACCCAGTACTTC.

This clonotype occurred a few times. The CDR3 DNA sequence: TGTGCCAGCAGCCAAGACTACGAGCAGTACTTC. Amino acid sequence: CASSQDYEQYF. This sequence joins TRBV4-2 and TRBJ2-7; D remains ambiguous. The CDR3 spans 11 residues. Trimming removed 0 bases from V and 3 bases from J, with 0 bases in between. From germline, CDR1 is LGHNA and CDR2 YNFKEQ.

The chain couples TRBV27 to TRBJ2-1, with D uncertain. The CDR3 runs to 13 residues. Trimming removed 4 bases at V and 9 bases at J, with 13 bases between. Germline loops: CDR1 MNHEY, CDR2 SMNVEV (reference sequence). This CDR3 is CASSSSMSAEQFF. The CDR3 bases are TGTGCCAGCAGTTCCTCTATGTCGGCTGAGCAGTTCTTC.

This clonotype was picked up a small number of times. V and J are TRBV19 and TRBJ2-3; D is unclear. Looked up from germline, CDR1 is LNHDA and CDR2 is SQIVND (reference sequence). V gave up 6 bases and J gave up 4 bases, with 14 bases separating them. The CDR3 is made up of 14 amino acids. In nucleotides, the CDR3 is TGTGCCAGTAGCTTTAAGCTCGCTGCAGATACGCAGTATTTT. Translation gives CASSFKLAADTQYF. Using reference TRBV19 and TRBJ2-3 for the parts outside the CDR3, the full variable domain is DGGITQSPKYLFRKEGQNVTLSCEQNLNHDAMYWYRQDPGQGLRLIYYSQIVNDFQKGDIAEGYSVSREKKESFPLTVTSAQKNPTAFYLCASSFKLAADTQYFGPGTRLTVL.

This chain's CDR3 is CASSYSDGNQPQHF. Written as DNA, the CDR3 is TGTGCCAGCAGTTACTCGGACGGCAATCAGCCCCAGCATTTT. The J gene is TRBJ1-5, the V gene TRBV6-2 or TRBV6-3; no clear D gene. Germline assignment: CDR1 MNHEY and CDR2 SVGEGT. V lost 0 bases to trimming and J lost 2 bases, with 5 bases between them. This CDR3 has 14 amino acids.

This clonotype occurred a few times. The V gene is TRBV6-5, the J gene TRBJ2-3; TRBD2 matches 13 bases. Germline V gene lookup returns CDR1 MNHEY and CDR2 SVGAGI. Losses at the gene ends were 5 bases for V and 5 bases for J; bases not matched to a gene: 16. The CDR3 loop spans 19 amino acids. CDR3 in DNA: TGTGCCAGCAGTCGTACTAGCGGGAGGGTCTTTAGCGCACAAGATACGCAGTATTTT. Translated, it gives CASSRTSGRVFSAQDTQYF.

The CDR3 spells CASRQPGQGRNEQFF. As DNA, the CDR3 is TGTGCCAGCAGGCAACCGGGACAGGGAAGGAATGAGCAGTTCTTC. This chain joins TRBV6-5 and TRBJ2-1; 9 bases fit TRBD1. The V gene's germline CDR1 is MNHEY and CDR2 SVGAGI. V was pared by 6 bases and J by 7 bases, with 10 bases of the junction left unmatched. The CDR3 consists of 15 residues.

J is TRBJ2-3 and V is TRBV29-1; D gene ambiguous. V lost 2 bases and J lost 0, with 0 bases in between. The germline gives CDR1 SQVTM, CDR2 ANQGSEA. This CDR3 region has 11 residues. CDR3 residues: CSVESTDTQYF. CDR3 nucleotides: TGCAGCGTTGAAAGCACAGATACGCAGTATTTT.

J is TRBJ2-7 and V is TRBV6-2 or TRBV6-3, with 7 bases that match TRBD1. Germline assignment: CDR1 MNHEY and CDR2 SVGEGT. The CDR3 is 13 residues long. J gave up 3 bases and V 5 bases, and 4 bases lay outside the gene matches. CDR3: CASSSSGGYEQYV. The CDR3 DNA sequence: TGTGCCAGCAGTAGCTCAGGGGGCTACGAGCAGTACGTC.

This clonotype has more than one count but fewer than ten. The V gene is TRBV12-3 or TRBV12-4, the J gene TRBJ1-5; 9 bases are a match to TRBD1. This CDR3 region has 14 residues. Trimming took 6 bases from V and 4 from J; bases not matched to a gene: 4. The CDR3 bases are TGTGCCAGCAGCAGGGGACAGGGAAATCAGCCCCAGCATTTT. This translates into CASSRGQGNQPQHF.

The rearrangement links TRBV28 to TRBJ2-3; 9 nucleotides align to TRBD1. The CDR3 consists of 15 residues. Germline V gene sequence: CDR1 MDHEN, CDR2 SYDVKM. The trim removed 5 bases at V and 5 bases at J, leaving 8 bases unmatched. For the CDR3, the DNA is TGTGCCAGCAGTAGGCCGGGACAGGGTGGAGATACGCAGTATTTT. Encoded protein: CASSRPGQGGDTQYF.

V usage is TRBV27 and J usage is TRBJ2-1; no firm D call. In germline, CDR1 is MNHEY, CDR2 SMNVEV (reference sequence). This CDR3 contains 16 residues. V lost 2 bases, J lost 4 bases, and 15 bases lay in between. CDR3 region: CASSLDVAGLYNEQFF. As DNA, the CDR3 is TGTGCCAGCAGTTTAGATGTAGCCGGGTTGTACAATGAGCAGTTCTTC.

The V gene is TRBV6-5, the J gene TRBJ2-1; no firm D call. Germline CDR1 reads MNHEY; CDR2 reads SVGAGI. Deletions cut 4 bases from V and 0 bases from J, with 16 bases between. The CDR3 is 17 residues long. The CDR3 protein is CASSSIVGASSYNEQFF. CDR3 DNA sequence: TGTGCCAGCAGTTCTATCGTTGGCGCCAGCTCCTACAATGAGCAGTTCTTC.

The table lists this clonotype with a few counts. The chain couples TRBV29-1 to TRBJ2-7; D not resolved. The CDR3 is 11 residues long. CDR1 is SQVTM and CDR2 is ANQGSEA in the germline V gene. V shed 7 bases and J shed 3 bases, with 10 bases lying between them. This CDR3 is CSAWAHYEQYF. DNA of the CDR3: TGCAGCGCCTGGGCCCACTACGAGCAGTACTTC.

The gene calls are TRBV7-8 and TRBJ1-1; D uncertain. CDR1 and CDR2 from the germline V gene are SGHVS and FQNEAQ. V was cut by 5 bases and J by 4 bases, with 11 bases left in between. This CDR3 has 13 residues. The DNA for the CDR3 is TGTGCCAGCAGCCTGTTCTTCGGCACTGAAGCTTTCTTT. Encoded protein: CASSLFFGTEAFF.

The chain is built from TRBV21-1 and TRBJ2-7; the D call in the table, TRBD1, was not verified against the DNA. TRBV21-1 has pseudogene status. The CDR3 consists of 17 residues. The CDR3 nucleotides are TGTGCCAGCAGCAAAGCTAGTCGGGACCAGGAGGTCTACGAGCAGTACGTC. This sequence encodes CASSKASRDQEVYEQYV.

This rearrangement joins TRBV20-1 to TRBJ1-2; D is undetermined. Trimming took off 0 bases at V and 8 bases at J, with 16 bases between the two ends. This CDR3 spans 14 amino acids. Germline loops: CDR1 DFQATT, CDR2 SNEGSKA (reference sequence). The CDR3 DNA reads as TGCAGTGCTAGAGAACCCGGGAGTGGGCTAGGCTACACCTTC. It encodes CSAREPGSGLGYTF.